Listed below are T cell receptor beta chains from one sample, sequenced in a study of T cell responses to AZD1222 COVID-19 vaccine. Here immunoSEQ multiplex PCR was the method, and the copy in TCRdb shows in-frame clones only, minus some. The sample consists of under 200,000 clones, 93% of them appearing once. Specimen: peripheral blood, collected on day 0 of AZD1222 vaccination. All receptors come from an adult in good health. The CDR3 runs from the conserved cysteine through the conserved F or W. D genes are given only for firm matches. For some rows the clone size is stated as once, few or many, or as a class when expanded; others skip it.

v_call	clone_size	j_call	d_call	cdr3_nt	cdr3_aa
TRBV11-2	NA	TRBJ2-1	TRBD2	TGTGCCAGCAGCCCTTGGCGGGAGACGGATAATGAGCAGTTCTTC	CASSPWRETDNEQFF
TRBV5-6	NA	TRBJ1-2	NA	TGTGCCAGCAGCCCTAGTAACTATGGCTACACCTTC	CASSPSNYGYTF
TRBV7-6	NA	TRBJ1-1	TRBD1	TGTGCCAGCAGCCCCCGGACAGGGATGAACACTGAAGCTTTCTTT	CASSPRTGMNTEAFF
TRBV11-2	NA	TRBJ1-1	NA	TGTGCCAGCAGCTTAGGTATGAACACTGAAGCTTTCTTT	CASSLGMNTEAFF
TRBV19	NA	TRBJ1-1	NA	TGTGCCAGTAGCCCCGTAGGGGCAGCGAACACTGAAGCTTTCTTT	CASSPVGAANTEAFF
TRBV19	NA	TRBJ1-1	NA	TGTGCCAGTACCCCTCGCAGGGGTACTGAAGCTTTCTTT	CASTPRRGTEAFF
TRBV7-9	NA	TRBJ2-1	TRBD2	TGTGCCAGCAGCTTAGAAGGGACTAGCGGGAGGTGGGGTGAGCAGTTCTTC	CASSLEGTSGRWGEQFF
TRBV5-6	NA	TRBJ1-4	NA	TGTGCCAGCAGCTTGGATGGGCCAGAGGAGTTTGAAAAACTGTTTTTT	CASSLDGPEEFEKLFF
TRBV28	NA	TRBJ1-4	TRBD1	TGTGCCTCCCTGGATAGGGGGCGTCTTAATGAAAAACTGTTTTTT	CASLDRGRLNEKLFF
TRBV27	NA	TRBJ1-6	NA	TGTGCCAGCAGTTCGATGGGGTTAGGTAATTCACCCCTCCACTTT	CASSSMGLGNSPLHF
TRBV7-9	once	TRBJ2-1	NA	TGTGCCAGCAGCTTAGCGGGAAGTTACAATGAGCAGTTCTTC	CASSLAGSYNEQFF
TRBV19	NA	TRBJ2-7	TRBD1	TGTGCCAGTAGACAGACAGGGGGTGATGGTTACGAGCAGTACTTC	CASRQTGGDGYEQYF
TRBV6-5	few	TRBJ1-3	NA	TGTGCCAGCAAGTCCCAACCCGGAAACACCATATATTTT	CASKSQPGNTIYF
TRBV7-9	NA	TRBJ2-5	TRBD2	TGTGCCAGCAGCTTAGCTAGCGGGGGACAAGAGACCCAGTACTTC	CASSLASGGQETQYF
TRBV19	once	TRBJ1-1	NA	TGTGCCAGTAGTACAGGGCCGAACACTGAAGCTTTCTTT	CASSTGPNTEAFF
TRBV21-1	NA	TRBJ1-4	NA	TGTGCCAGCAGCTTTTCCGGGACATATAATGAAAAACTGTTTTTT	CASSFSGTYNEKLFF